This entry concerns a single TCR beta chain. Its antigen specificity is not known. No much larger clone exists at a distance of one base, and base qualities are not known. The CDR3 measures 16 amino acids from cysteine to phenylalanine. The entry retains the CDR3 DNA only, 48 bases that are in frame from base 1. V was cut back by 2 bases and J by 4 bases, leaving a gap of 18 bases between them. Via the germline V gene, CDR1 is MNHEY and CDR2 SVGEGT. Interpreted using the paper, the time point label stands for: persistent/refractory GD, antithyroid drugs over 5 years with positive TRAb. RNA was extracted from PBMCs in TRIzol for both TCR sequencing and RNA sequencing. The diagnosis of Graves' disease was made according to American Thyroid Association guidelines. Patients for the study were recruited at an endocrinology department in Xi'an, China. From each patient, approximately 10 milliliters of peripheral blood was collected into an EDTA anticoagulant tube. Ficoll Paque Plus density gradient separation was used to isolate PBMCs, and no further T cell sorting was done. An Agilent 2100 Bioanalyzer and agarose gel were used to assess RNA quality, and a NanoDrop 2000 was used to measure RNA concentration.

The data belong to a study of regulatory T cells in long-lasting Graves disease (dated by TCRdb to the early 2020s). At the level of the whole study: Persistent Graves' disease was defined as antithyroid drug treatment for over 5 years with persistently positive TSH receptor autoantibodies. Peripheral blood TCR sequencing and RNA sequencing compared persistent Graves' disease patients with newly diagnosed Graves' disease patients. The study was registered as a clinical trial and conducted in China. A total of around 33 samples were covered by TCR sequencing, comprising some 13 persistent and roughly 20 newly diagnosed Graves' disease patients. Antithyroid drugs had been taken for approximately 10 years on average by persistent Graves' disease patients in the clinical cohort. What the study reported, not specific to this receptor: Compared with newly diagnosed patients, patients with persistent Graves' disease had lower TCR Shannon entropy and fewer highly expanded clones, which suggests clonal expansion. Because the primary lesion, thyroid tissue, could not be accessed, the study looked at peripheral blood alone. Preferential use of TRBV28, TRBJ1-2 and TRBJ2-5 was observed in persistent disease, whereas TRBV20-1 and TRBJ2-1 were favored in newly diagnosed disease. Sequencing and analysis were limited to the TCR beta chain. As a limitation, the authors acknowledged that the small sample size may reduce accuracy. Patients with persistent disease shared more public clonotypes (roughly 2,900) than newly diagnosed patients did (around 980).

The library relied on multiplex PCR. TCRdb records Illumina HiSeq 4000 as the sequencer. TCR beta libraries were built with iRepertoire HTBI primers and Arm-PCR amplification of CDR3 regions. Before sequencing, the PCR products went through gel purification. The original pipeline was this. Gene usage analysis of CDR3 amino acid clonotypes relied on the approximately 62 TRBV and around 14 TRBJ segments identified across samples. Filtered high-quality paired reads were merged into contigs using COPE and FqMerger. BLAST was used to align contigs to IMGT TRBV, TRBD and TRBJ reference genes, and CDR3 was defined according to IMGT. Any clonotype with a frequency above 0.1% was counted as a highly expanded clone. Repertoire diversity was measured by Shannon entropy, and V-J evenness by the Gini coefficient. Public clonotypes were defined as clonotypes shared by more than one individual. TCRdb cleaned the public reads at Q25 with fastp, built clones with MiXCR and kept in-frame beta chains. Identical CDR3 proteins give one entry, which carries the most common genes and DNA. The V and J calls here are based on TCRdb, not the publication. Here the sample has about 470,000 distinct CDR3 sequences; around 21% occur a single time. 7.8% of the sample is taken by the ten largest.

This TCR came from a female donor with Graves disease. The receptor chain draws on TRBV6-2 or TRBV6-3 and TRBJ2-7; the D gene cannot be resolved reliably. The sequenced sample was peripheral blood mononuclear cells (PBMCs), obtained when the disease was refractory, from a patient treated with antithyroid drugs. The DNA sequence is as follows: TGTGCCAGCAGTTACGTGTTTCACAGACCAACTTACGAGCAGTACTTC. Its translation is CASSYVFHRPTYEQYF.